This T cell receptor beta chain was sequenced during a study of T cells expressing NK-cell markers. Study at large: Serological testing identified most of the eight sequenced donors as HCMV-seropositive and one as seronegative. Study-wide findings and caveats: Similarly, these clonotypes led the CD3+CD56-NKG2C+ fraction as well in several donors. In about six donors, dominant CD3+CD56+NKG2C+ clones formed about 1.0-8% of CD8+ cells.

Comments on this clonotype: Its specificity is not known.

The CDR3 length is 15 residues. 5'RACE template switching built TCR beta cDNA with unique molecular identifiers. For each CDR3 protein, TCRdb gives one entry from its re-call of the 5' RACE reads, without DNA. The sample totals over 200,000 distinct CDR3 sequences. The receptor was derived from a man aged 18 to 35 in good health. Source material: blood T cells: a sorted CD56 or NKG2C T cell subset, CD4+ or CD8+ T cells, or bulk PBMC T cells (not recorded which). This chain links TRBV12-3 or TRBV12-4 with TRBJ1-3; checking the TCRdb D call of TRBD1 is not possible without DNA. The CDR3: CASSLLGQGENTIYF.